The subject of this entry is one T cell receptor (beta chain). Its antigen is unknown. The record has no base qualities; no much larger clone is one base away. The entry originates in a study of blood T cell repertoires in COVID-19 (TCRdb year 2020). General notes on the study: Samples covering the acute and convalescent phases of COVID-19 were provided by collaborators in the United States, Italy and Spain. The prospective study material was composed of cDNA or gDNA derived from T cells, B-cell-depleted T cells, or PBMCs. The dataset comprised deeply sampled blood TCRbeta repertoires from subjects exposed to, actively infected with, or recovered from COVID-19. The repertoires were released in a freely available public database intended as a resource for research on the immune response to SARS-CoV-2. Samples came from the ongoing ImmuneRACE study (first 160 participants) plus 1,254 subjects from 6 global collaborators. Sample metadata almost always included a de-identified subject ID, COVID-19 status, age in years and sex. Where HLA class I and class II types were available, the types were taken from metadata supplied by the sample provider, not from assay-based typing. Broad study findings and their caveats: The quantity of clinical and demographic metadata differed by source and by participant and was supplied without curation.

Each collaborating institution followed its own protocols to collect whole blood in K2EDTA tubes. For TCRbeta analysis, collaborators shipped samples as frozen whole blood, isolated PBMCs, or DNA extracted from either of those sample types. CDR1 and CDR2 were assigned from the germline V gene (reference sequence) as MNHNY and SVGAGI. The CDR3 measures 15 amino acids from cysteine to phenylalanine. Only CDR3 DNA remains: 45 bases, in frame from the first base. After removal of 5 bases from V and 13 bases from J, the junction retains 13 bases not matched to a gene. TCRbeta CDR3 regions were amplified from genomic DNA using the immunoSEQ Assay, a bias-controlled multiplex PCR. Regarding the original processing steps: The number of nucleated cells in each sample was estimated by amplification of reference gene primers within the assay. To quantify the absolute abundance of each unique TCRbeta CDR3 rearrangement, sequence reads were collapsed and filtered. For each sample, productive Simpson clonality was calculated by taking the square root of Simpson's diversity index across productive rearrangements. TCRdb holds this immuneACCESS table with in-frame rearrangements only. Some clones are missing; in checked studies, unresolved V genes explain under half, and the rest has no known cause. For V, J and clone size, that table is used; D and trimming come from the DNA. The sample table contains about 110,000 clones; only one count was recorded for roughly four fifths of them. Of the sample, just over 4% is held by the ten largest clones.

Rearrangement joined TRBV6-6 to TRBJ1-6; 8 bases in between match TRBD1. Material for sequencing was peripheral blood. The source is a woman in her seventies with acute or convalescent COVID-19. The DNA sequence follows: TGTGCCAGCAGTAAATCCGCGACAGGGGCGGCCCCCCTCCACTTT. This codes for CASSKSATGAAPLHF.